These 31 T cell receptor beta chains came from one sample sequenced in a study of cytomegalovirus exposure and HLA in healthy donors. 13 Jbeta primers and 60 Vbeta primers were used for the PCR. Sequencing used immunoSEQ multiplex PCR; TCRdb keeps in-frame clones, though not all of them. The profile shows 150,000 to 250,000 clones, 79% of them singletons. The specimen was PBMCs. These receptors all stem from a girl aged 10-17 years in good health and CMV-seropositive.

This chain connects TRBV18 to TRBJ1-2; 7 bases align to TRBD1. The CDR3 runs 14 residues. Unmatched junction bases numbered 10, after V lost 7 bases and J lost 5 bases. Germline V lookup: CDR1 KGHSH, CDR2 LQKENI. The CDR3 sequence: CASFTTGTNYGYTF. CDR3 in DNA: TGTGCCAGCTTCACGACAGGGACGAATTATGGCTACACCTTC.

This clone was seen more than once but under ten times. This chain links TRBV2 with TRBJ2-7; D might be TRBD2 (5 bases). V shed 4 bases and J shed 0 bases, with 10 bases lying between them. Germline V gene sequence: CDR1 SNHLY, CDR2 FYNNEI. The CDR3 is made up of 14 amino acids. CDR3 DNA: TGTGCCAGCAGTGCGGGATCTAGCTCCTACGAGCAGTACTTC. Amino acids: CASSAGSSSYEQYF.

The CDR3 DNA reads TGCGCCAGCAGCCCTAACCAGGGGGGAGCAGAGACCCAGTACTTC. It encodes CASSPNQGGAETQYF. The chain recombines TRBV5-1 with TRBJ2-5; possible D gene TRBD1, 7 bases. There are 15 residues in the CDR3. Per germline, CDR1 SGHRS and CDR2 YFSETQ. Trimming stripped 4 bases from V and 4 bases from J, with 17 bases between.

This chain joins TRBV7-2 and TRBJ1-5; TRBD1 might be the D (5 bases). Germline values: CDR1 SGHTA, CDR2 FQGNSA. V shed 4 bases and J shed 9 bases, with 10 bases lying between them. The CDR3 contains 12 residues. The CDR3 sequence: CASSSLGAPQHF. As DNA, the CDR3 is TGTGCCAGCAGCTCCCTTGGGGCGCCCCAGCATTTT.

This chain links TRBV12-5 with TRBJ2-1, with D possibly matching TRBD1 (5 bases). The CDR3 is made up of 12 amino acids. The germline CDR1 and CDR2 sequences are LGHNT and FRNRAP. V lost 5 bases and J lost 10, with 12 bases in between. In DNA form, the CDR3 reads TGTGCTAGTGGTGTTCAGGGTTTCGAGCAGTTCTTC. Translation: CASGVQGFEQFF.

This clone was seen a few times. V is TRBV7-2 and J is TRBJ1-5; no firm D call. Germline CDR1 is SGHTA and CDR2 is FQGNSA. Between the trimmed V and J ends, which lost 1 base and 0 bases, there was a span of 7 bases. This CDR3 contains 15 residues. The DNA for the CDR3 is TGTGCCAGCAGCTTAGACGGAGGTAGCAATCAGCCCCAGCATTTT. It specifies CASSLDGGSNQPQHF. Looking up the rest from reference TRBV7-2 and TRBJ1-5 gives the full variable domain: GAGVSQSPSNKVTEKGKDVELRCDPISGHTALYWYRQSLGQGLEFLIYFQGNSAPDKSGLPSDRFSAERTGGSVSTLTIQRTQQEDSAVYLCASSLDGGSNQPQHFGDGTRLSIL.

The chain carries TRBV7-2 and TRBJ2-7; possible D gene TRBD1, 5 bases. The CDR3 runs 16 residues. CDR1 SGHTA and CDR2 FQGNSA come from the germline V gene. Deletions cut 5 bases from V and 1 base from J, with 18 bases between. CDR3 loop: CASSVRVGAFSYEQYF. In DNA form, the CDR3 reads TGTGCCAGCAGCGTCCGGGTAGGGGCCTTTTCCTACGAGCAGTACTTC.

The V call is TRBV6-5, the J call TRBJ2-7; 8 bases agree with TRBD1. The CDR3 consists of 15 residues. V dropped 6 bases and J dropped 1; count of bases not matched to a gene: 8. CDR1 and CDR2 from the germline V gene are MNHEY and SVGAGI. CDR3 nucleotide sequence: TGTGCCAGCAGACGACAGGGGAGTTCGTCCTACGAGCAGTACTTC. It translates to CASRRQGSSSYEQYF.

This clone came up once. The V and J genes are TRBV7-2 and TRBJ1-5; unclear D gene. The length of the CDR3 is 14 residues. Between the trimmed V and J ends, which lost 2 bases and 3 bases, there was a span of 8 bases. Germline CDR1 is SGHTA and CDR2 is FQGNSA. The CDR3 DNA follows: TGTGCCAGCAGCTTAACGCGGGACAATCAGCCCCAGCATTTT. Protein product: CASSLTRDNQPQHF. The full variable domain, its missing parts supplied by reference TRBV7-2 and TRBJ1-5, is GAGVSQSPSNKVTEKGKDVELRCDPISGHTALYWYRQSLGQGLEFLIYFQGNSAPDKSGLPSDRFSAERTGGSVSTLTIQRTQQEDSAVYLCASSLTRDNQPQHFGDGTRLSIL.

The chain carries TRBV6-5 and TRBJ2-1, with 9 nucleotides matching TRBD2. This CDR3 is built from 13 residues. V dropped 5 bases and J dropped 9; count of bases not matched to a gene: 5. In germline, CDR1 is MNHEY, CDR2 SVGAGI. The CDR3 DNA reads as TGTGCCAGCAGTCGGACTAGCGTTGGTGAGCAGTTCTTC. Its protein product is CASSRTSVGEQFF.

The J gene is TRBJ2-7, the V gene TRBV5-1; TRBD1 might be the D (6 bases). The CDR3 has 13 amino acids. Germline V gives CDR1 SGHRS, CDR2 YFSETQ. The V end was cut by 4 bases, the J end by 7 bases, with 15 bases between. CDR3 protein: CASSLSPDREQYF. The CDR3 coding sequence is TGCGCCAGCAGCCTAAGCCCAGACAGGGAGCAGTACTTC.

This clone has only one observation. The chain has TRBV6-5 and TRBJ1-3; maybe TRBD1 (5 bases). Germline loops: CDR1 MNHEY, CDR2 SVGAGI. V was shortened by 6 bases and J by 4 bases, with 10 bases between the two germline ends. CDR3 length equals 13 residues. Here the CDR3 reads CASRQGSGNTIYF. The CDR3 nucleotides read TGTGCCAGCAGGCAGGGTTCCGGAAACACCATATATTTT.

The rearrangement uses TRBV29-1 and TRBJ1-4, with 9 positions matching TRBD1. The CDR3 sequence is 13 residues long. Germline V CDR1 and CDR2: SQVTM, ANQGSEA. The V gene end was trimmed by 6 bases and the J gene end by 12 bases; junction bases not matched to a gene: 11. The CDR3 coding sequence is TGCAGCGTCGGACGAGTTGACAGGGGGGAACTGTTTTTT. Translation: CSVGRVDRGELFF.

The chain recombines TRBV25-1 with TRBJ2-1; 9 bases match TRBD2. The germline CDR1 and CDR2 sequences are MGHDK and SYGVNS. This CDR3 region has 15 residues. V gave up 6 bases and J gave up 9 bases; unmatched junction bases: 12. In DNA form, the CDR3 reads TGTGCCAGCAGCACCTCGGGTAGCGGGGGCCGTGAGCAGTTCTTC. It specifies CASSTSGSGGREQFF.

The V and J genes are TRBV7-9 and TRBJ1-2; 9 bases fit TRBD1. CDR1 is SEHNR, CDR2 FQNEAQ, per germline (reference sequence). The V segment lost 4 bases and the J segment 3 bases; nucleotides outside the gene matches: 6. The CDR3 covers 15 residues. This CDR3 reads CASSSYRGQDYGYTF. The CDR3 coding sequence is TGTGCCAGCAGCTCCTACAGGGGGCAAGACTATGGCTACACCTTC.

The chain uses TRBV6-5 and TRBJ2-7, with D tentatively TRBD2 (7 bases). This CDR3 comprises 14 residues. Per the germline V gene, CDR1 is MNHEY and CDR2 is SVGAGI. The V end lost 6 bases, the J end lost 7 bases, and 19 bases lay between the germline ends. CDR3 loop: CASSKMRGPREQYF. In nucleotides, the CDR3 is TGTGCCAGCAGCAAGATGCGGGGGCCTAGGGAGCAGTACTTC.

V is TRBV5-1 and J is TRBJ2-3; TRBD2 agrees at 10 bases. The junction had 9 bases not matched to a gene; V was cut back by 5 bases and J by 6 bases. The CDR3 contains 15 residues. The germline CDR1 and CDR2 sequences are SGHRS and YFSETQ. The CDR3 protein is CASRTGTSDLDTQYF. The CDR3 DNA is TGCGCCAGCAGAACCGGGACTAGCGATTTGGATACGCAGTATTTT.

The gene calls are TRBV9 and TRBJ2-3; possible D gene TRBD1, 5 bases. The V and J ends lost 0 bases and 4 bases respectively, with 9 bases between them. There are 14 residues in the CDR3. Germline CDR1 and CDR2: SGDLS and YYNGEE. The CDR3 coding sequence is TGTGCCAGCAGCGTAGGGCAGGGTCCAGATACGCAGTATTTT. This codes for CASSVGQGPDTQYF.

The chain couples TRBV5-4 to TRBJ1-2; the match to TRBD1 covers 7 bases. V lost 0 bases and J lost 8; bases outside the gene matches: 7. The germline V gene has CDR1 SGHNT and CDR2 YYREEE (reference sequence). There are 14 residues in the CDR3. The CDR3 nucleotides are TGTGCCAGCAGCTTGGAAGAGGGGGCTGAGGGCTACACCTTC. Translation: CASSLEEGAEGYTF. The full variable domain, rest sourced from reference TRBV5-4 and TRBJ1-2, is ETGVTQSPTHLIKTRGQQVTLRCSSQSGHNTVSWYQQALGQGPQFIFQYYREEENGRGNFPPRFSGLQFPNYSSELNVNALELDDSALYLCASSLEEGAEGYTFGSGTRLTVV.

V is TRBV29-1 and J is TRBJ1-1; the D gene is possibly TRBD1 (6 bases). This CDR3 spans 13 amino acids. Germline V lookup: CDR1 SQVTM, CDR2 ANQGSEA. V dropped 4 bases and J dropped 6 bases, with 15 bases sitting between them. CDR3 region: CSVGQGRRAEAFF. CDR3 coding DNA: TGCAGCGTTGGCCAGGGGCGAAGGGCTGAAGCTTTCTTT.

The chain links TRBV6-5 to TRBJ2-1; TRBD2 matches 16 bases. CDR3 length equals 15 residues. J was trimmed by 7 bases and V by 5 bases; bases with no gene match: 2. The germline V gene has CDR1 MNHEY and CDR2 SVGAGI. The CDR3 DNA sequence: TGTGCCAGCAGTGGGACTAGCGGGGGGGTTAATGAGCAGTTCTTC. Translation gives CASSGTSGGVNEQFF.

This rearrangement joins TRBV6-1 to TRBJ2-5; 11 bases are a match to TRBD2. The CDR3 extends over 15 amino acids. V dropped 7 bases and J dropped 2; count of bases not matched to a gene: 6. Germline lookup yields CDR1 MNHNS and CDR2 SASEGT. The CDR3 nucleotides are TGTGCCAGCACCCGACTAGCGGGGCTACAAGAGACCCAGTACTTC. Its translation is CASTRLAGLQETQYF.

This clone was found a few times. This chain connects TRBV25-1 to TRBJ2-5, with D possibly matching TRBD2 (5 bases). The CDR3 covers 13 residues. Germline CDR1 reads MGHDK; CDR2 reads SYGVNS. Trimming pared 2 bases from V and 5 bases from J, leaving 9 bases between. The CDR3 DNA sequence: TGTGCCAGCAGTGAACAGCGGAGGGAGACCCAGTACTTC. It encodes CASSEQRRETQYF.

V gene TRBV4-3 combines with J gene TRBJ1-1, with TRBD1 matching over 7 bases. Trimming removed 4 bases from V and 7 bases from J; junction bases left unmatched: 15. Germline CDR1 and CDR2: LGHNA and YSLEER. This CDR3 spans 16 amino acids. The CDR3 sequence: CASSPKTGRGGIEAFF. CDR3 nucleotides: TGCGCCAGCAGCCCGAAGACCGGGAGAGGGGGCATTGAAGCTTTCTTT.

The V and J genes are TRBV14 and TRBJ2-5; D might be TRBD2 (6 bases). From germline, CDR1 is SGHDN and CDR2 FVKESK. The CDR3 is 11 residues long. V was clipped by 4 bases and J by 11 bases, with 11 bases between them. The CDR3 is CASSRGVVQYF. DNA of the CDR3: TGTGCCAGCAGCCGGGGGGTAGTGCAGTACTTC.

This chain links TRBV9 with TRBJ2-3, with 11 bases that match TRBD2. Germline-derived CDR1 and CDR2 are SGDLS and YYNGEE. Trimming took 2 bases from V and 4 from J; bases not matched to a gene: 3. CDR3 size: 15 residues. CDR3: CASSVSGGAPDTQYF. The CDR3 DNA reads TGTGCCAGCAGCGTTAGCGGGGGGGCTCCAGATACGCAGTATTTT.

The CDR3, as DNA: TGCGCCAGCAGCCCAATACCCGGGAATGAGCAGTTCTTC. It codes for CASSPIPGNEQFF. The genes are TRBV5-1 and TRBJ2-1; D remains ambiguous. The V gene lost 4 bases and the J gene lost 7 bases, with 12 bases spanning the gap. CDR1 SGHRS and CDR2 YFSETQ come from the germline V gene. The CDR3 spans 13 residues.

The rearrangement links TRBV5-1 to TRBJ1-1; 8 bases align to TRBD1. Per germline, CDR1 SGHRS and CDR2 YFSETQ. The CDR3 extends over 14 amino acids. V gave up 4 bases and J gave up 10 bases; unmatched junction bases: 12. The CDR3 coding sequence is TGCGCCAGCAGCCCGGGACAGGCCTCCGGGGGAGCTTTCTTT. Its protein is CASSPGQASGGAFF. Full variable domain (remainder filled in from reference TRBV5-1 and TRBJ1-1): KAGVTQTPRYLIKTRGQQVTLSCSPISGHRSVSWYQQTPGQGLQFLFEYFSETQRNKGNFPGRFSGRQFSNSRSEMNVSTLELGDSALYLCASSPGQASGGAFFGQGTRLTVV.

The J gene is TRBJ2-3, the V gene TRBV7-2; the D gene is possibly TRBD2 (5 bases). V was clipped by 6 bases and J by 4 bases, with 14 bases between them. The V gene's germline CDR1 is SGHTA and CDR2 FQGNSA. This CDR3 has 14 amino acids. This CDR3 reads CASRSEGWADTQYF. Written as DNA, the CDR3 is TGTGCCAGCAGATCAGAGGGATGGGCAGATACGCAGTATTTT.

The genes are TRBV10-1 and TRBJ2-2; maybe TRBD2 (5 bases). The CDR3 contains 16 residues. With 0 bases removed from V and 6 bases from J, the gap between germline ends came to 14 bases. Looked up from germline, CDR1 is WNHNN and CDR2 is SYGVQD (reference sequence). The CDR3 is CASSESTAGNPGELFF. DNA for the CDR3: TGCGCCAGCAGTGAGTCAACGGCGGGTAACCCCGGGGAGCTGTTTTTT.

J is TRBJ2-7 and V is TRBV7-2; 8 nucleotides align to TRBD1. V lost 1 base and J lost 2; bases outside the gene matches: 4. This CDR3 is 15 amino acids long. From germline, CDR1 is SGHTA and CDR2 FQGNSA. Here the CDR3 reads CASSLVGQGPYEQYF. The CDR3 nucleotides read TGTGCCAGCAGCTTAGTCGGACAGGGCCCCTACGAGCAGTACTTC. The full variable domain, with the rest looked up from reference TRBV7-2 and TRBJ2-7, is GAGVSQSPSNKVTEKGKDVELRCDPISGHTALYWYRQSLGQGLEFLIYFQGNSAPDKSGLPSDRFSAERTGGSVSTLTIQRTQQEDSAVYLCASSLVGQGPYEQYFGPGTRLTVT.